Shown below are 11 T cell receptor beta chains from a single sample sequenced in a study of blood T cell repertoires in COVID-19. Profiling relied on immunoSEQ multiplex PCR, and the TCRdb table lists in-frame clones only, not all of them. The data contain around 130,000 clones, roughly 78% of them singletons. Material for sequencing was peripheral blood. These receptors all come from a man in his sixties with active or convalescent COVID-19.

The V gene is TRBV6-6, the J gene TRBJ2-3; the match to TRBD1 covers 7 bases. With V trimmed by 3 bases and J by 2 bases, 5 bases remained unmatched. Looked up from germline, CDR1 is MNHNY and CDR2 is SVGAGI (reference sequence). The CDR3 extends over 15 amino acids. In DNA form, the CDR3 reads TGTGCCAGCAGTTATTGGACAGGCCCCACAGATACGCAGTATTTT. Translating it yields CASSYWTGPTDTQYF.

This clone was counted many times. The J gene is TRBJ1-1, the V gene TRBV29-1, with D perhaps matching TRBD1 (5 bases). The germline V and J ends were trimmed by 1 base and 2 bases, with 14 bases remaining between them. Germline-derived CDR1 and CDR2 are SQVTM and ANQGSEA. The CDR3 runs to 15 residues. The CDR3 spells CSVEVGAVRNTEAFF. CDR3 bases: TGCAGCGTTGAAGTAGGGGCCGTGAGAAACACTGAAGCTTTCTTT.

The chain carries TRBV18 and TRBJ2-4; 11 positions agree with TRBD1. This CDR3 region has 18 residues. J was trimmed by 0 bases and V by 6 bases; bases with no gene match: 10. CDR1 and CDR2 (germline): KGHSH, LQKENI. In DNA form, the CDR3 reads TGTGCCAGCTCCCGCGGGACAGGGGGTTCCCTAGCCAAAAACATTCAGTACTTC. The encoded protein is CASSRGTGGSLAKNIQYF. The full variable domain, rest sourced from reference TRBV18 and TRBJ2-4, is NAGVMQNPRHLVRRRGQEARLRCSPMKGHSHVYWYRQLPEEGLKFMVYLQKENIIDESGMPKERFSAEFPKEGPSILRIQQVVRGDSAAYFCASSRGTGGSLAKNIQYFGAGTRLSVL.

The chain is built from TRBV24-1 and TRBJ1-5; D is undetermined. CDR3 length: 14 residues. The germline gives CDR1 KGHDR, CDR2 SFDVKD. Trimming took 7 bases from V and 3 from J, leaving 12 bases between them. The chain's CDR3 is CATRSDGDNQPQHF. The CDR3, as DNA: TGTGCCACCAGATCTGACGGAGACAATCAGCCCCAGCATTTT.

In DNA form, the CDR3 reads TGCGCCAGCAGCCAAGATCGGGGTTCGGGGACTGAAGCTTTCTTT. Translation gives CASSQDRGSGTEAFF. This sequence joins TRBV4-3 and TRBJ1-1; D is uncertain. Trimming removed 0 bases at V and 5 bases at J, with 13 bases between. Germline V gives CDR1 LGHNA, CDR2 YSLEER. This CDR3 is built from 15 residues.

The chain employs TRBV5-4 and TRBJ2-7, with TRBD1 matching 10 bases. CDR3 length: 17 amino acids. V gave up 0 bases and J gave up 0 bases; unmatched junction bases: 6. Germline CDR1 reads SGHNT; CDR2 reads YYREEE (reference sequence). CDR3 protein: CASSLAGTGAFSYEQYF. In nucleotides, the CDR3 is TGTGCCAGCAGCTTGGCGGGGACAGGGGCCTTCTCCTACGAGCAGTACTTC.

The genes are TRBV7-3 and TRBJ2-2; the D gene is possibly TRBD1 (6 bases). Germline V gene lookup returns CDR1 SGHTA and CDR2 FQGTGA. This CDR3 has 14 amino acids. V lost 5 bases and J 2 bases, leaving 9 bases between the germline ends. CDR3 in DNA: TGTGCCAGCAGCACAGGGCCCAACACCGGGGAGCTGTTTTTT. Translating it yields CASSTGPNTGELFF. Full variable domain (remainder filled in from reference TRBV7-3 and TRBJ2-2): GAGVSQTPSNKVTEKGKYVELRCDPISGHTALYWYRQSLGQGPEFLIYFQGTGAADDSGLPNDRFFAVRPEGSVSTLKIQRTERGDSAVYLCASSTGPNTGELFFGEGSRLTVL.

The chain recombines TRBV28 with TRBJ2-7; 7 bases map to TRBD1. Germline loops: CDR1 MDHEN, CDR2 SYDVKM. V gave up 7 bases and J gave up 1 base; unmatched junction bases: 4. The CDR3 totals 13 residues. The CDR3 DNA follows: TGTGCCAGCACCAGGGGACAGTCCTACGAGCAGTACTTC. This codes for CASTRGQSYEQYF.

The chain combines TRBV28 with TRBJ2-7, with 7 bases matching TRBD2. The CDR3 sequence is 16 residues long. Germline values: CDR1 MDHEN, CDR2 SYDVKM. Unmatched junction bases numbered 14, after V lost 6 bases and J lost 3 bases. The CDR3 loop reads CASSPGTASGGYEQYF. The CDR3 DNA is TGTGCCAGCAGCCCCGGGACGGCTAGCGGAGGCTACGAGCAGTACTTC.

J is TRBJ2-1 and V is TRBV5-1; D is undetermined. The CDR3 runs to 13 residues. CDR1 is SGHRS, CDR2 YFSETQ, per germline. V gave up 0 bases and J gave up 10 bases, with 11 bases separating them. The CDR3 loop reads CASSLDVAREQFF. CDR3 nucleotide sequence: TGCGCCAGCAGCTTGGATGTGGCGAGGGAGCAGTTCTTC.

The chain employs TRBV5-4 and TRBJ1-4; the D is unclear. With 4 bases removed from V and 8 bases from J, the gap between germline ends came to 18 bases. This CDR3 region has 15 residues. CDR1 and CDR2 (germline): SGHNT, YYREEE (reference sequence). The CDR3 loop is CASSPGGLGGEKLFF. CDR3 nucleotides: TGTGCCAGCAGCCCGGGAGGACTCGGAGGAGAAAAACTGTTTTTT.